The next 9 T cell receptor beta chains were all read from a single sample in a study of T cells in women clearing cervical HPV infection. Assay used: immunoSEQ multiplex PCR; TCRdb lists only in-frame clones, some missing. The table for this sample gives some 15,000 clones. The specimen sequenced was blood buffy coat. These receptors were collected from a woman aged 18 to 69 with a cervical HPV16 infection that either progressed to CIN3+ or cleared (not recorded which).

About this clone itself: The read falls 3 residues short of the CDR3 end, and the missing part is taken from the germline J gene. This chain uses TRBV12-3 or TRBV12-4 with TRBJ1-5; D is uncertain. Trimming left V 3 bases short and J 2 bases short, with 8 bases between. The length of the CDR3 is 14 residues. The CDR3 bases that were read are TGTGCCAGCAGTTTGGCCGGGGGCAATCAGCCC. Amino acid sequence: CASSLAGGNQP. The whole CDR3 is CASSLAGGNQPQHF.

As regards this clone: The read ends 3 residues before the CDR3 terminus; that terminus is restored from the germline J gene. The V gene is TRBV20-1, the J gene TRBJ2-5; 7 nucleotides line up with TRBD2. V was clipped by 3 bases and J by 4 bases; unmatched bases: 8. Germline V gives CDR1 DFQATT, CDR2 SNEGSKA (reference sequence). The CDR3 contains 14 residues. The CDR3 sequence is CSARGAGLGETQYF. The CDR3 DNA, read in part, is TGCAGTGCTAGGGGAGCGGGGCTGGGAGAGACC.

Turning to this clone: The read ends 3 residues shy of where the CDR3 ends; the end is completed using the germline J gene. The V call is TRBV2, the J call TRBJ2-7; TRBD1 matches 7 bases. Germline trimming cut 10 bases from V and 4 bases from J; bases unmatched to any gene: 4. This CDR3 has 11 amino acids. CDR1 is SNHLY, CDR2 FYNNEI, per germline. The CDR3 sequence is CATQQGYEQYF. CDR3 bases read: TGTGCCACACAACAGGGGTACGAG.

For this clone: The CDR3 is cut off 3 residues early in the read; its end comes from the germline J gene. The chain uses TRBV2 and TRBJ1-3; 8 nucleotides line up with TRBD1. CDR3 length: 16 amino acids. From germline, CDR1 is SNHLY and CDR2 FYNNEI. J lost 0 bases, V lost 1 base, and 2 bases had no gene match. CDR3: CASSEVDRGSGNTIYF. Partial CDR3 DNA: TGTGCCAGCAGTGAAGTTGACAGGGGCTCTGGAAACACC.

A word on this clone: The read terminates 3 residues before the CDR3 end, so the remaining end is supplied by the germline J gene. V is TRBV2 and J is TRBJ2-4; TRBD1 aligns across 10 bases. CDR3 size: 15 residues. V lost 6 bases, J lost 7 bases, and 9 bases stayed unmatched. From germline, CDR1 is SNHLY and CDR2 FYNNEI. The sequenced CDR3 bases are TGTGCCAGCAGCGAGGGACAGGGGTTCGGGAACATT. This sequence encodes CASSEGQGFGNI. The complete CDR3 sequence is CASSEGQGFGNIQYF.

As to this clone: The CDR3 is cut off 3 residues early in the read; its end comes from the germline J gene. This sequence joins TRBV20-1 and TRBJ2-7; maybe TRBD2 (6 bases). CDR3 length: 11 residues. Germline V gives CDR1 DFQATT, CDR2 SNEGSKA (reference sequence). V lost 8 bases to trimming and J lost 6 bases, with 14 bases between them. The CDR3 is CSLAIGAEQYF. CDR3 bases read: TGCAGTCTAGCGATCGGGGCCGAG.

Concerning this clone itself: The observed sequence ends 3 residues before the CDR3 terminus, with the missing tail filled in from the germline J gene. The genes are TRBV7-3 and TRBJ2-2; D remains ambiguous. V was trimmed by 5 bases and J by 3 bases, leaving 10 bases between them. The CDR3 contains 14 residues. Germline lookup yields CDR1 SGHTA and CDR2 FQGTGA. CDR3 region: CASSPERDTGELFF. The CDR3 bases that were read are TGTGCCAGCAGCCCCGAGCGTGACACCGGGGAG.

A note on this clone: Read coverage stops 3 residues before the CDR3 terminus; the germline J gene supplies the remainder. The genes are TRBV7-6 and TRBJ1-3; 7 bases align to TRBD1. This CDR3 has 14 amino acids. CDR1 is SGHVS and CDR2 is FNYEAQ in the germline V gene. The trim removed 1 base at V and 4 bases at J, leaving 1 base unmatched. The part of the CDR3 DNA that was read is TGTGCCAGCAGCTTAGGACAGGGAGGAAACACC. Its translation is CASSLGQGGNT. The CDR3 as a whole reads CASSLGQGGNTIYF.

A remark on this clone: The read falls 3 residues short of the CDR3 end, and the missing part is taken from the germline J gene. The chain has TRBV20-1 and TRBJ2-7; 8 nucleotides align to TRBD1. J was trimmed by 6 bases and V by 0 bases; bases with no gene match: 7. The CDR3 loop spans 14 amino acids. Germline-derived CDR1 and CDR2 are DFQATT and SNEGSKA (reference sequence). The CDR3 here is CSARDPQGAGEQYF. The CDR3 DNA, read in part, is TGCAGTGCTAGAGATCCCCAGGGGGCGGGCGAG.